What follows is one T cell receptor beta chain and its context. Its antigen is as yet unknown. The data were produced by immunoSEQ multiplex PCR, yet TCRdb's version contains in-frame clones alone and is incomplete. The sample holds almost 15,000 clones; around 86% are singletons and the top ten take roughly 1.9%. The V and J ends lost 6 bases and 3 bases respectively, with 9 bases between them. Germline lookup yields CDR1 MNHNS and CDR2 SASEGT. This CDR3 has 13 amino acids. The record originates from a study of T cell repertoires and Cas9 in healthy adults. Study-wide context: CD4 and CD8 compartments: SpCas9-reactive T cells profiled for potency, cytotoxicity, lineage.

Study conclusions and caveats: SpCas9-reactive effector T cells were reportedly restrained in vitro by SpCas9-reactive regulatory T cells.

The rearrangement uses TRBV6-1 and TRBJ1-5, with D tentatively TRBD1 (5 bases). Sequenced sample: Tregs (CD4+, CD25+, CD127-, CD137-, CD154-) from PBMCs; culture status not recorded. The sequence derives from a human donor in good health. For the CDR3, the DNA is TGTGCCAGCAGCCAGGGTACCAATCAGCCCCAGCATTTT. Residues: CASSQGTNQPQHF.